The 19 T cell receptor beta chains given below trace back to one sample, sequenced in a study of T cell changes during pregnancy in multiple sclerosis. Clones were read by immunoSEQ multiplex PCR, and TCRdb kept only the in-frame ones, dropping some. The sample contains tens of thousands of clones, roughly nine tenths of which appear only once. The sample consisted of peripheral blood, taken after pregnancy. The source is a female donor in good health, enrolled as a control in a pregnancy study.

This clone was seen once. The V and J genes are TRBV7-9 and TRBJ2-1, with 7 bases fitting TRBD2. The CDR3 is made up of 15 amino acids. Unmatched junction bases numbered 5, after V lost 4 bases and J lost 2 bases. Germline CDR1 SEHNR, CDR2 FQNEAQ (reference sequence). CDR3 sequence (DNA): TGTGCCAGCAGCTATGCCGGGACTACCTACAATGAGCAGTTCTTC. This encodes CASSYAGTTYNEQFF.

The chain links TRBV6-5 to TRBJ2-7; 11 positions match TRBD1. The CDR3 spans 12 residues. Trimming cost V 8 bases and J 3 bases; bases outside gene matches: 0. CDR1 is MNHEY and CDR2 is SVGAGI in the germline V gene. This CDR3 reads CASGTGGYEQYF. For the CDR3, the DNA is TGTGCCAGCGGGACAGGGGGCTACGAGCAGTACTTC.

The CDR3 coding sequence is TGTGCCAGTAGTATTAGCGGCTTATGGGAGACCCAGTACTTC. It yields the protein CASSISGLWETQYF. This rearrangement joins TRBV19 to TRBJ2-5; D possibly corresponds to TRBD2 (6 bases). Germline V gene lookup returns CDR1 LNHDA and CDR2 SQIVND (reference sequence). The CDR3 consists of 14 residues. Trimming took 3 bases from V and 5 from J, leaving 13 bases between them.

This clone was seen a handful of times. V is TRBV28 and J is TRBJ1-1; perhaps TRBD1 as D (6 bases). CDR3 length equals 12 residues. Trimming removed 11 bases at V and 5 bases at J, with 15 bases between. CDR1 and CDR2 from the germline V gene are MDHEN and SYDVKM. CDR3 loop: CAAGRGRTEAFF. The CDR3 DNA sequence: TGTGCCGCCGGGAGGGGGAGGACTGAAGCTTTCTTT.

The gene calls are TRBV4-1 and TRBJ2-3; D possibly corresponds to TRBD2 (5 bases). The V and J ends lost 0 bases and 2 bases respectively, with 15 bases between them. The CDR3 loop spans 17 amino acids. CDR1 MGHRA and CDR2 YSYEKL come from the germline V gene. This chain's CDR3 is CASSQDPPGSPTDTQYF. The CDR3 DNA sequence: TGCGCCAGCAGCCAAGACCCCCCGGGGAGCCCCACAGATACGCAGTATTTT.

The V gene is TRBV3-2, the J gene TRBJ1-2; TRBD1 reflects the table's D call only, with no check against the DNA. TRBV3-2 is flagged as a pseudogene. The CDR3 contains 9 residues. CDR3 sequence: CASSGTGRF. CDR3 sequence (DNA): TGTGCCAGCAGCGGAACAGGACGCTTC.

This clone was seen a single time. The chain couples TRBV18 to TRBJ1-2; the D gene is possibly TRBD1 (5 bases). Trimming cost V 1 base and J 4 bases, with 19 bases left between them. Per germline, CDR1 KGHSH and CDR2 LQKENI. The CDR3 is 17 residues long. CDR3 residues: CASSPQKGWGEVYGYTF. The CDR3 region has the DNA TGTGCCAGCTCACCACAGAAAGGGTGGGGGGAAGTCTATGGCTACACCTTC.

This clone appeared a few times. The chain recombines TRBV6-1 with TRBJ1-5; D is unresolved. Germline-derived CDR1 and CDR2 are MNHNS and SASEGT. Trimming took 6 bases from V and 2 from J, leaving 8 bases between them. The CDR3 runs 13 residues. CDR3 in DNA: TGTGCCAGCAGGGAGAGGGGCAATCAGCCCCAGCATTTT. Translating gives CASRERGNQPQHF.

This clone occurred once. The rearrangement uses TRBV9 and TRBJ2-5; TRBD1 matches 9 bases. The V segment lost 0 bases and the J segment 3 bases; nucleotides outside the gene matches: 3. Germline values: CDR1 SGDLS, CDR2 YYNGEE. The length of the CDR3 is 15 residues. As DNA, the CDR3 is TGTGCCAGCAGCGTAGAGGGGACAGGGAAAGAGACCCAGTACTTC. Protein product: CASSVEGTGKETQYF.

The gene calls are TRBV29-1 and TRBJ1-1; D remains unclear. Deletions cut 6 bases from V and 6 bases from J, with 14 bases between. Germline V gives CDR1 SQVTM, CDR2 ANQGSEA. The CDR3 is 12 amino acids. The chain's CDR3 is CSVGESHPEAFF. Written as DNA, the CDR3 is TGCAGCGTCGGGGAGTCTCACCCTGAAGCTTTCTTT.

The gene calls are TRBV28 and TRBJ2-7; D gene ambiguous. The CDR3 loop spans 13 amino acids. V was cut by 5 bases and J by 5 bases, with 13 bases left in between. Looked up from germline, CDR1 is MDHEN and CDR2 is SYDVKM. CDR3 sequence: CASSPWPVDEQYF. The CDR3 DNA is TGTGCCAGCAGTCCCTGGCCTGTCGACGAGCAGTACTTC.

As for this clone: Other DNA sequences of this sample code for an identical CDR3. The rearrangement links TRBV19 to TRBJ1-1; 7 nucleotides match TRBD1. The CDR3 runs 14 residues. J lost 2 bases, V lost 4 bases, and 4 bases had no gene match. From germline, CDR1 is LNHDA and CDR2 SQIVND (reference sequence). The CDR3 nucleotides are TGTGCCAGTAGTAAGGGACAGCTCAACACTGAAGCTTTCTTT. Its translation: CASSKGQLNTEAFF. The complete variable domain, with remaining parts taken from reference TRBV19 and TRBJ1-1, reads DGGITQSPKYLFRKEGQNVTLSCEQNLNHDAMYWYRQDPGQGLRLIYYSQIVNDFQKGDIAEGYSVSREKKESFPLTVTSAQKNPTAFYLCASSKGQLNTEAFFGQGTRLTVV.

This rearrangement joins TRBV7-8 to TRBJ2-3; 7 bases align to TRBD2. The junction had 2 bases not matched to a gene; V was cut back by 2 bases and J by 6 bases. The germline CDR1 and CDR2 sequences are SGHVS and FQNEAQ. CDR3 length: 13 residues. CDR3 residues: CASSLLAEDTQYF. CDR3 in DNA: TGTGCCAGCAGCTTACTAGCGGAGGATACGCAGTATTTT.

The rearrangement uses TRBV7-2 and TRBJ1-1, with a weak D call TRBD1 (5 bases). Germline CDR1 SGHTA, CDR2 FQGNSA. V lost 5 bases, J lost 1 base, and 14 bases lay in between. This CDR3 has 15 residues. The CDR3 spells CASSGEGARNTEAFF. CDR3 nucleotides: TGTGCCAGCAGCGGCGAAGGGGCCCGGAACACTGAAGCTTTCTTT.

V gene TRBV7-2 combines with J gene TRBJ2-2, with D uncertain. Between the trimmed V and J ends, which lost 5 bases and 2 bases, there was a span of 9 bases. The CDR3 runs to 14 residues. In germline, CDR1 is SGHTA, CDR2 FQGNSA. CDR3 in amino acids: CASSPQVNTGELFF. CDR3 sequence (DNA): TGTGCCAGCAGCCCGCAGGTTAACACCGGGGAGCTGTTTTTT.

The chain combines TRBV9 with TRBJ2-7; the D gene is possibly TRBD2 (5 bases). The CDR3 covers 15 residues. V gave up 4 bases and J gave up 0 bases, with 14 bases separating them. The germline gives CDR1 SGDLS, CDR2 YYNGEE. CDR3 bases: TGTGCCAGCAGCCCCCAACCGGGGAGCTCCTACGAGCAGTACTTC. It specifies CASSPQPGSSYEQYF.

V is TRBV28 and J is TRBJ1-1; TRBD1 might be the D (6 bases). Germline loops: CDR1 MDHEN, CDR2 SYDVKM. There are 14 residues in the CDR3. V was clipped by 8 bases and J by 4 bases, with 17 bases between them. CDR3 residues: CASLPPGEFTEAFF. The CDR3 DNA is TGTGCCAGCCTACCTCCAGGGGAGTTCACTGAAGCTTTCTTT.

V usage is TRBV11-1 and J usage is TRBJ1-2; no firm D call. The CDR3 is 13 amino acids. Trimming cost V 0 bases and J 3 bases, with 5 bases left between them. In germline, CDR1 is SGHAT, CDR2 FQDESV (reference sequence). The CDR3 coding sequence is TGTGCCAGCAGCTTAGCGGCAGACTATGGCTACACCTTC. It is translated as CASSLAADYGYTF.

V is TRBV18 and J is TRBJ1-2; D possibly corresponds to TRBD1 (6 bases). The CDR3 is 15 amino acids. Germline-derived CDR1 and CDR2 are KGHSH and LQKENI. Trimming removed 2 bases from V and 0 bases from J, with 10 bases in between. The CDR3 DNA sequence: TGTGCCAGCTCACCATCAGGGGTGACTAACTATGGCTACACCTTC. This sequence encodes CASSPSGVTNYGYTF.